This T cell receptor (beta chain) originates from a study of cytomegalovirus exposure and HLA in healthy donors. Study findings and constraints: Rarity marked most TCR sequences, yet some public TCRs occurred in many donors.

With 60 Vbeta and 13 Jbeta primers, the PCR was carried out. The repertoire was sequenced with immunoSEQ multiplex PCR; TCRdb's copy has only in-frame clones and lacks some. Among under 55,000 clones listed, 60% to 85% were seen once. Comment on this clone: Its antigen remains unknown. The junction does not match germline at one end; this may be a read error. Other DNA sequences of this sample code for an identical CDR3.

This CDR3 contains 17 residues. Germline V gives CDR1 LNHNV, CDR2 YYDKDF (reference sequence). Specimen: PBMCs. This TCR derives from a man aged 25-40 years in good health and CMV-seropositive. The chain is built from TRBV15 and TRBJ1-5; the match to TRBD1 covers 7 bases. CDR3 DNA: TGTGCCACCAGCAACCACGGAAGGGGGCCGGGGAATCAGCCTCAGCATTTT. It translates to CATSNHGRGPGNQPQHF.